Included here is one T cell receptor (beta chain) sequence, with context. What it binds is not known. The record originates from a study of cytomegalovirus exposure and HLA in healthy donors. Overall study: An analysis done earlier identified 90 million to 120 million unique TCR beta sequences from around 180 million T cells.

Study-level results: Later work found that TCR association rates differed between HLA loci; DRB1 had the most and HLA-C the fewest.

Although they were nominally healthy when sampled, donors likely had unrecorded immune exposures. Trimming removed 3 bases at V and 7 bases at J, with 16 bases between. The CDR3 is 15 amino acids. Germline values: CDR1 SGHTA, CDR2 FQGNSA. Vbeta (60) and Jbeta (13) primers were used in the PCR. Sequencing used immunoSEQ multiplex PCR; TCRdb keeps in-frame clones, though not all of them. This table has 150,000 to 200,000 clones, 65% to 85% appearing once. The specimen was PBMCs. The origin of this receptor is a male donor in good health and CMV-seropositive. The chain employs TRBV7-2 and TRBJ2-1, with D maybe TRBD2 (6 bases). CDR3 sequence: CASSFGWSGSNEQFF. In DNA form, the CDR3 reads TGTGCCAGCAGCTTTGGATGGAGCGGGTCGAATGAGCAGTTCTTC.